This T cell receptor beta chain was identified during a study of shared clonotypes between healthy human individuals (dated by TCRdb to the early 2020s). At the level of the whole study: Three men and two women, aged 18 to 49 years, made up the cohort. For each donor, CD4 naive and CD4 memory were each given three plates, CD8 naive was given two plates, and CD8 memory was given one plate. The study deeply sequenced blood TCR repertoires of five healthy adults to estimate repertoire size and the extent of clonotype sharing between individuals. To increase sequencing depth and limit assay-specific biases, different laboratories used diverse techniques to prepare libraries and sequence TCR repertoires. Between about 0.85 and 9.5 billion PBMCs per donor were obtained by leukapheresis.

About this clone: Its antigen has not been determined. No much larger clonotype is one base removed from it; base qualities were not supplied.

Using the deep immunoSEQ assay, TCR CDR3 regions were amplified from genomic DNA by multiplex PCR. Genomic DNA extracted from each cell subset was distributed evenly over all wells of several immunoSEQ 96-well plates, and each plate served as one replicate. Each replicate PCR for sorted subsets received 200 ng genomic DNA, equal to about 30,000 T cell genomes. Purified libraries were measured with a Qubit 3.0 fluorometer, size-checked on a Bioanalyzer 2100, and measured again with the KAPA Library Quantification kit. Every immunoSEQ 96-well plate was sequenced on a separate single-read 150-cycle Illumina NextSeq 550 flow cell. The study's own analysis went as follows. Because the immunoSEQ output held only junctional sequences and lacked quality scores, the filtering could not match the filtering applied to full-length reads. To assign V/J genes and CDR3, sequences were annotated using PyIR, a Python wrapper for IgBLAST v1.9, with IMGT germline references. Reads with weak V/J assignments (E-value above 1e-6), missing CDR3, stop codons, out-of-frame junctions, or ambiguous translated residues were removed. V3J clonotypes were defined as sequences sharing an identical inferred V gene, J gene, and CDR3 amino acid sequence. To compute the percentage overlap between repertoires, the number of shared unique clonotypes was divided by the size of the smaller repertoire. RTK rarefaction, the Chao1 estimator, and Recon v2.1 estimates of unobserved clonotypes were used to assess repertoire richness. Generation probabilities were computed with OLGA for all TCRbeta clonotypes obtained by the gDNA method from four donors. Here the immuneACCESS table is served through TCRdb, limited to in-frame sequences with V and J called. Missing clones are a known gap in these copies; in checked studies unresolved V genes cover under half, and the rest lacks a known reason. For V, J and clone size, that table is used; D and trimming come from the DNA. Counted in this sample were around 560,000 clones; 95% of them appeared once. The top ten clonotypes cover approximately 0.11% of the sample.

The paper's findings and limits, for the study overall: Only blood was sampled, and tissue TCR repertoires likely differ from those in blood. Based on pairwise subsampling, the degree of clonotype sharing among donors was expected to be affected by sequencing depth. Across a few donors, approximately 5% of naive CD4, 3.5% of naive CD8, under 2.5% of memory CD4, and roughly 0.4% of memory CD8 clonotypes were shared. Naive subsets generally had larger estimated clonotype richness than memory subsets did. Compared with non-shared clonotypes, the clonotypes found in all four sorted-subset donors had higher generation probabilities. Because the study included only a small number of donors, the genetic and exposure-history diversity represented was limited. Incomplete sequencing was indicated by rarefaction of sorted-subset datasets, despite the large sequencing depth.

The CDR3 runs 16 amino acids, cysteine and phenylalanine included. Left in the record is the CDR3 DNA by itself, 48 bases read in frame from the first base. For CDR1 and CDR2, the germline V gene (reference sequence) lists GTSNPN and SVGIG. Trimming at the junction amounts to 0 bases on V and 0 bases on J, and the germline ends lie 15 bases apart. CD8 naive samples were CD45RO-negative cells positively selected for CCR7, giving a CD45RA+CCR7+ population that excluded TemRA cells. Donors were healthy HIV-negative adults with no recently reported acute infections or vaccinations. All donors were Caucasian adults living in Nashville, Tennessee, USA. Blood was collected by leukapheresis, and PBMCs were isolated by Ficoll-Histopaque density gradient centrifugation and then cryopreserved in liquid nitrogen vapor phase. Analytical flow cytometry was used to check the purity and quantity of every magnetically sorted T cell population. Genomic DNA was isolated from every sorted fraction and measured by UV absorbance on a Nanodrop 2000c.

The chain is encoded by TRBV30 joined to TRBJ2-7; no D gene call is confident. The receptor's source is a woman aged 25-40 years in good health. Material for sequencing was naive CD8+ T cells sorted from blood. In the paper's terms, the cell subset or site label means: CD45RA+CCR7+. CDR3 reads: CAWSVSRALSSYEQYF. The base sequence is TGTGCCTGGAGTGTATCTCGGGCCCTGAGCTCCTACGAGCAGTACTTC.